This section outlines one T cell receptor (beta chain) sequence together with its context. The source of the sample is a study of T-cell memory formation after mild COVID-19. TCRdb fed the 5' RACE reads into MiXCR, producing one record per CDR3 protein. This sample has around 200,000 distinct CDR3 sequences, with about a fifth found just once. Sequencing used PBMCs or a T cell subset sorted from them (not recorded which). This clonotype was obtained from a man aged 18 to 35 who had mild COVID-19 (a few samples of this study predate the infection). Cell type and time point are not known.

The CDR3 reads CASNKGLRGRQGGYLFF. CDR3 nucleotide sequence: TGTGCCAGCAACAAGGGGCTGAGGGGTAGACAGGGCGGGTATCTCTTCTTT. The rearrangement uses TRBV27 and TRBJ1-1, with 7 positions matching TRBD1. The germline CDR1 and CDR2 sequences are MNHEY and SMNVEV (reference sequence). CDR3 length equals 17 residues. The V gene end was trimmed by 7 bases and the J gene end by 14 bases; junction bases not matched to a gene: 28.